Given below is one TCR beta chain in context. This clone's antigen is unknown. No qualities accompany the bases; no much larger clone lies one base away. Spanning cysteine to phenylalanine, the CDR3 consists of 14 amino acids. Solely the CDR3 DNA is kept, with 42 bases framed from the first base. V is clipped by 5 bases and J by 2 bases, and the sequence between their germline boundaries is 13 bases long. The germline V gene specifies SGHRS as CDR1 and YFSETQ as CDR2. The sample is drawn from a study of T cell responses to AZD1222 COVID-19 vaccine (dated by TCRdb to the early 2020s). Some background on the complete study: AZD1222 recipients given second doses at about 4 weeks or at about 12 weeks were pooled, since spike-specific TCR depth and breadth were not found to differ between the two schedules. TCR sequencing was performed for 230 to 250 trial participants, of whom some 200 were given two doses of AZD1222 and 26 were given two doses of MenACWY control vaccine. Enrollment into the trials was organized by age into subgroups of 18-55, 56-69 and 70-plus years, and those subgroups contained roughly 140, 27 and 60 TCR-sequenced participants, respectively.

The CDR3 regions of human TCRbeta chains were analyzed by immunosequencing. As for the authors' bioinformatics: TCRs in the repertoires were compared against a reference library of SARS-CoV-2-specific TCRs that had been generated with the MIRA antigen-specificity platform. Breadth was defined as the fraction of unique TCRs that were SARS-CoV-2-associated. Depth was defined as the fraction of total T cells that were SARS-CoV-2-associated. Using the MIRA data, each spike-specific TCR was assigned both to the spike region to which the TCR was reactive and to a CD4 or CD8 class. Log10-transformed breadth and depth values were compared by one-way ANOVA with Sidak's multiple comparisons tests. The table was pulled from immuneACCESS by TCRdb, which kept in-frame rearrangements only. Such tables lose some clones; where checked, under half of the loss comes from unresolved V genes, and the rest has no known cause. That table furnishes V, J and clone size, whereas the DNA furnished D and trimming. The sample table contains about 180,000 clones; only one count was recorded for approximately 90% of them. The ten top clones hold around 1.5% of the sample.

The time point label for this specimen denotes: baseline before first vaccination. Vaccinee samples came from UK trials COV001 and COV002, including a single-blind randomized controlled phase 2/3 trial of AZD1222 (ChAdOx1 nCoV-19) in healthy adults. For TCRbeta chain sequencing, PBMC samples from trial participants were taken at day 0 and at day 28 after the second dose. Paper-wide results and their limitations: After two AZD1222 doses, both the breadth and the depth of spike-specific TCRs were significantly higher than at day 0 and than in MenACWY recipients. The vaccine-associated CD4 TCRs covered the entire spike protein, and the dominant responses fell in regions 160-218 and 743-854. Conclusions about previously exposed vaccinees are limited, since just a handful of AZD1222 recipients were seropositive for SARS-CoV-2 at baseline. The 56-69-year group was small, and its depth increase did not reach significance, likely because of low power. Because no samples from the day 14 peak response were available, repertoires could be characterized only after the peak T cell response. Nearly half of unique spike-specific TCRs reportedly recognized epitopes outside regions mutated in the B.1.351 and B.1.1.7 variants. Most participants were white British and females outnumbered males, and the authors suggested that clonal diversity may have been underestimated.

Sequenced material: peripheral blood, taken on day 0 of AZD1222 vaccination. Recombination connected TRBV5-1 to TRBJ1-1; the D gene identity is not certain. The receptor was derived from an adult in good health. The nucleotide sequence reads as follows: TGCGCCAGCAGAGAGCAGACGGACAACACTGAAGCTTTCTTT. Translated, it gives CASREQTDNTEAFF.